This entry features one TCR beta chain sequence. Antigen unknown. The sample originates from a study of T cell responses to AZD1222 COVID-19 vaccine. Study as a whole: Analyses pooled second doses at about 4 or about 12 weeks.

Regarding the study as a whole: Every sample of the repertoires postdated the peak T cell response. Increased Spike-specific TCR breadth and depth were observed after two AZD1222 doses. With dominance at 160-218 and 743-854, vaccine-associated CD4 TCRs spanned spike.

Trimming shortened V by 3 bases and J by 5 bases, and 7 bases separated the two germline ends. The germline V gene encodes CDR1 MNHNS and CDR2 SASEGT. The CDR3 runs 13 residues. Profiled with immunoSEQ multiplex PCR; TCRdb holds only in-frame clones, not every one. The data contain 95,000 to 130,000 clones, roughly 84% of them singletons. This receptor was identified in an adult in good health. This sequence joins TRBV6-1 and TRBJ1-4; D gene uncertain. The material sequenced was peripheral blood, taken on day 0 of AZD1222 vaccination. Here the CDR3 reads CASSEAVNEKLFF. The DNA for the CDR3 is TGTGCCAGCAGTGAGGCGGTAAATGAAAAACTGTTTTTT.